This T cell receptor beta chain was captured by sequencing in a study of blood T cell repertoires in COVID-19. Across the whole study: The United States, Italy and Spain supplied acute and convalescent COVID-19 samples. T cells, B-cell-depleted T cells, or PBMCs provided the cDNA or gDNA that served as material.

Per the study methods: Amplification with reference gene primers provided the estimates of nucleated cell counts. Using immunoSEQ multiplex PCR, the repertoire was profiled, and TCRdb retains in-frame clones only, with some absent. V and J calls and clone size are as listed in that table; D and trimming were resolved from the DNA. This sample has approximately 170,000 clones; 82% occur once, and the top ten carry approximately 10%. V was shortened by 5 bases and J by 1 base, with 12 bases between the two germline ends. The CDR3 loop spans 15 amino acids. Per germline, CDR1 MNHEY and CDR2 SVGAGI. This TCR was sampled from a woman aged 80 or over with active or convalescent COVID-19. The chain joins TRBV6-5 to TRBJ1-3, with D tentatively TRBD1 (5 bases). The sample comprised peripheral blood. Here the CDR3 DNA reads TGTGCCAGCAGTCACCCCGGGACTTCTGGAAACACCATATATTTT. It specifies CASSHPGTSGNTIYF.